This section outlines one T cell receptor (beta chain) sequence together with its context. The data stem from a study of blood T cell repertoires in COVID-19. Whole-study context: Donors in the United States, Italy and Spain gave samples during acute or convalescent COVID-19.

Germline values: CDR1 SGHNT, CDR2 YYREEE (reference sequence). Between the trimmed V and J ends, which lost 6 bases and 1 base, there was a span of 18 bases. This CDR3 spans 16 amino acids. Sequencing used immunoSEQ multiplex PCR; TCRdb keeps in-frame clones, though not all of them. The data contain roughly 100,000 clones, over 65% of them singletons. The TCR comes from a human donor in a cohort sampled during active COVID-19. The chain joins TRBV5-4 to TRBJ2-3, with D possibly TRBD2 on 7 matching bases. Material for sequencing was peripheral blood. CDR3 coding DNA: TGTGCCAGCACCCCCGGGGGGCTAGCGGGCACAGATACGCAGTATTTT. It translates to CASTPGGLAGTDTQYF.